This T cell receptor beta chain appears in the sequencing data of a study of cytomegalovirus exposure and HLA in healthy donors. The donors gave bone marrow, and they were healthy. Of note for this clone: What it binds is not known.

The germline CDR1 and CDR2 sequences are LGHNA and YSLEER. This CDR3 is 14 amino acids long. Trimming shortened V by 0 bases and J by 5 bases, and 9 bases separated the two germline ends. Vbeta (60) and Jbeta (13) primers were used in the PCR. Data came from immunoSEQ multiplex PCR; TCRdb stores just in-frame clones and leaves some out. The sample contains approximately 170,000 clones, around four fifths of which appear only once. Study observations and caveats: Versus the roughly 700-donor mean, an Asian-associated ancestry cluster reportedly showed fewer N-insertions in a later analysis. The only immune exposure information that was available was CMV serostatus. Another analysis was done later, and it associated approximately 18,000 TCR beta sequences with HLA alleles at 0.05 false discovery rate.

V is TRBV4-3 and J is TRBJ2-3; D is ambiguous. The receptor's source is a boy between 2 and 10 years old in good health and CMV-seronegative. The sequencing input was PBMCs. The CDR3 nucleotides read TGCGCCAGCAGCCAAGATTATCCGGGAGATACGCAGTATTTT. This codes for CASSQDYPGDTQYF.